At least ten counts were recorded for the clone carrying this TCR beta chain. This specimen belongs to a study of regulatory T cells in long-lasting Graves disease. Building of the TCR beta libraries involved iRepertoire HTBI primers and Arm-PCR of CDR3 regions. TCRdb re-called the multiplex PCR reads through MiXCR, storing one row per CDR3 protein. Counted here are under 250,000 distinct CDR3 sequences, less than 20% occurring once; the ten biggest clones make up approximately 10%. Germline V gives CDR1 SQVTM, CDR2 ANQGSEA. V shed 3 bases and J shed 7 bases, with 10 bases lying between them. The CDR3 has 11 amino acids. As for time point: newly diagnosed GD, antithyroid drugs for less than 3 months. The TCR library used RNA extracted from PBMCs. In addition, the sample was reused for a study of T cells in Graves' hyperthyroidism and ophthalmopathy.

This receptor was taken from a woman in her 30s with Graves disease. Material: peripheral blood mononuclear cells (PBMCs), obtained at new diagnosis, from a patient treated with antithyroid drugs. The chain employs TRBV29-1 and TRBJ2-7; D not certain. The CDR3 protein is CSVEAAREQYF. As DNA, the CDR3 is TGCAGCGTTGAGGCTGCAAGGGAGCAGTACTTC.